The 7 T cell receptor beta chains given below trace back to one sample, sequenced in a study of T cell responses to AZD1222 COVID-19 vaccine. Here immunoSEQ multiplex PCR was the method, and the copy in TCRdb shows in-frame clones only, minus some. Of 95,000 to 150,000 clones in the sample, around 87% were seen once. The sample was peripheral blood, taken on day 0 of AZD1222 vaccination. The receptor set was obtained from an adult in good health.

J is TRBJ2-7 and V is TRBV6-5; 14 bases fit TRBD2. This CDR3 comprises 16 residues. CDR1 MNHEY and CDR2 SVGAGI come from the germline V gene. Trimming removed 4 bases from V and 0 bases from J; junction bases left unmatched: 2. The CDR3 loop is CASSSGLAGASYEQYF. CDR3 nucleotide sequence: TGTGCCAGCAGTTCGGGACTAGCGGGGGCCTCCTACGAGCAGTACTTC.

The chain has TRBV19 and TRBJ2-5; TRBD2 agrees at 12 bases. The germline CDR1 and CDR2 sequences are LNHDA and SQIVND (reference sequence). The CDR3 covers 17 residues. The J segment lost 5 bases and the V segment lost 5 bases, leaving 12 bases of the junction unmatched. The CDR3 spells CASSPIPRTSGVETQYF. The CDR3 DNA follows: TGTGCCAGTAGTCCCATTCCCCGGACTAGCGGGGTCGAGACCCAGTACTTC.

This clone was observed a single time. This sequence joins TRBV2 and TRBJ1-3, with a weak D call TRBD1 (6 bases). The CDR3 covers 17 residues. The V gene lost 4 bases and the J gene lost 0 bases, with 16 bases spanning the gap. Germline CDR1 is SNHLY and CDR2 is FYNNEI. The CDR3, as DNA: TGTGCCAGCAGTGCTGACGGGGGGCTAAACTCTGGAAACACCATATATTTT. It encodes CASSADGGLNSGNTIYF. The full variable domain, completed using reference TRBV2 and TRBJ1-3, is EPEVTQTPSHQVTQMGQEVILRCVPISNHLYFYWYRQILGQKVEFLVSFYNNEISEKSEIFDDQFSVERPDGSNFTLKIRSTKLEDSAMYFCASSADGGLNSGNTIYFGEGSWLTVV.

The chain combines TRBV2 with TRBJ1-1, with TRBD1 matching over 9 bases. There are 20 residues in the CDR3. With 2 bases clipped from V and 1 base from J, the junction kept 17 bases outside the gene matches. Looked up from germline, CDR1 is SNHLY and CDR2 is FYNNEI. The CDR3 nucleotides read TGTGCCAGCAGTGAACTGTCTTTTGGGACAGGGTGGAATACGAACACTGAAGCTTTCTTT. This translates into CASSELSFGTGWNTNTEAFF.

The chain combines TRBV15 with TRBJ2-2, with a tentative D call TRBD2 (7 bases). The CDR3 sequence is 14 residues long. V lost 6 bases and J lost 4, with 12 bases in between. Germline CDR1 and CDR2: LNHNV and YYDKDF (reference sequence). The CDR3 DNA follows: TGTGCCACCAGGAAGGGGGGGGGCACCGGGGAGCTGTTTTTT. It yields the protein CATRKGGGTGELFF.

This clone was recorded only once. The chain has TRBV6-5 and TRBJ1-1; possibly TRBD1 for D (5 bases). V was cut by 3 bases and J by 6 bases, with 11 bases left in between. CDR3 length equals 13 residues. Germline values: CDR1 MNHEY, CDR2 SVGAGI. This CDR3 reads CASSYGGVAEAFF. The CDR3 nucleotides are TGTGCCAGCAGTTATGGGGGGGTGGCTGAAGCTTTCTTT.

CDR3 region: CASSLGGTGGNEQFF. The CDR3 region has the DNA TGTGCCAGCAGCCTAGGGGGGACAGGGGGTAATGAGCAGTTCTTC. The V gene is TRBV11-3, the J gene TRBJ2-1; TRBD1 matches 11 bases. From germline, CDR1 is SGHNT and CDR2 YENEEA. CDR3 length equals 15 residues. The V segment lost 5 bases and the J segment 7 bases; nucleotides outside the gene matches: 7.